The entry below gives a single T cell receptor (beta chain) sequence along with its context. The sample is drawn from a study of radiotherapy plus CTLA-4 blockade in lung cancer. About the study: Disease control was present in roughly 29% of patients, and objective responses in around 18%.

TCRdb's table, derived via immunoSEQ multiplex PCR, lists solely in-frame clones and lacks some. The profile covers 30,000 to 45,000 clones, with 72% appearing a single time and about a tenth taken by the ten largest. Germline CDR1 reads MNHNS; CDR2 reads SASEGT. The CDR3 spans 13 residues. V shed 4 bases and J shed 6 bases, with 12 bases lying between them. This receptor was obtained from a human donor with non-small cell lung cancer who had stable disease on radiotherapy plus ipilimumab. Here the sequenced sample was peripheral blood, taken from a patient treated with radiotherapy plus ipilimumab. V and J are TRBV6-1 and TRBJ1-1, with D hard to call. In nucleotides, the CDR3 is TGTGCCAGCAGTGCAACCGGAACAGCTGAAGCTTTCTTT. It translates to CASSATGTAEAFF.